These T cell receptor beta chains were read from a single sample in a study of shared clonotypes between healthy human individuals. Some clones are missing from TCRdb's copy, which holds only in-frame ones; the method was immunoSEQ multiplex PCR. Among 2 million to 2.5 million clones listed, more than 85% were seen once. The sample comprised naive CD4+ T cells from PBMCs. The source of these receptors is a man aged 18-30 years in good health. Some clones in this sample may be carry-over from other donors' samples. Each CDR3 is given with its conserved first and last residue. The D gene is left open where the match is weak. Rows may omit the clone size; those that give it use once, few, many or a size class.

J	V	size	D	CDR3	DNA
TRBJ2-5	TRBV7-2	.	TRBD2	CASSSGLAGRETQYF	TGTGCCAGCAGCTCGGGACTAGCGGGGAGGGAGACCCAGTACTTC
TRBJ2-7	TRBV2	.	TRBD1	CASSETLNRGNSYEQYF	TGTGCCAGCAGTGAAACCCTTAACAGGGGGAACTCCTACGAGCAGTACTTC
TRBJ1-5	TRBV5-1	.	TRBD1	CASSLQGSGQPQHF	TGCGCCAGCAGCCTACAGGGGTCGGGTCAGCCCCAGCATTTT
TRBJ2-1	TRBV4-3	.	.	CASSQDLQSSYNEQFF	TGCGCCAGCAGCCAAGATTTGCAGAGCTCCTACAATGAGCAGTTCTTC
TRBJ1-3	TRBV30	.	TRBD1	CAWRAGTGLSGNTIYF	TGTGCCTGGAGGGCGGGGACAGGGCTCTCTGGAAACACCATATATTTT
TRBJ2-2	TRBV7-8	.	.	CASSSQGVGSGELFF	TGTGCCAGCAGCTCCCAGGGAGTCGGGTCCGGGGAGCTGTTTTTT
TRBJ1-2	TRBV5-8	.	.	CASSFMRRETENYGYTF	TGTGCCAGCAGCTTCATGAGGAGGGAAACAGAGAACTATGGCTACACCTTC
TRBJ2-7	TRBV7-8	.	.	CASRPLSSYEQYF	TGTGCCAGCAGACCCCTGAGCTCCTACGAGCAGTACTTC
TRBJ2-1	TRBV12-5	once	.	CASGYASKQFF	TGTGCTAGTGGATACGCGTCCAAGCAGTTCTTC
TRBJ2-1	TRBV7-2	.	.	CASSLASAGYNEQFF	TGTGCCAGCAGCTTAGCGTCGGCGGGCTACAATGAGCAGTTCTTC
TRBJ1-3	TRBV9	.	.	CASSVSGTPPGNTIYF	TGTGCCAGCAGCGTCTCTGGCACACCACCTGGGAACACCATATATTTT
TRBJ2-5	TRBV6-6	.	.	CASSYSFTGLQETQYF	TGTGCCAGCAGTTACTCTTTCACAGGCCTCCAAGAGACCCAGTACTTC
TRBJ1-4	TRBV5-4	.	TRBD1	CASSMGQPNEKLFF	TGTGCCAGCAGCATGGGACAGCCAAATGAAAAACTGTTTTTT
TRBJ2-3	TRBV28	.	.	CASSAVRGTDTQYF	TGTGCCAGCAGTGCGGTCAGGGGCACAGATACGCAGTATTTT
TRBJ2-1	TRBV2	.	.	CASTPPVREQFF	TGTGCCAGCACCCCTCCGGTCCGGGAGCAGTTCTTC
TRBJ2-1	TRBV28	.	.	CASSLVGYNEQFF	TGTGCCAGCAGTTTAGTTGGGTACAATGAGCAGTTCTTC
TRBJ2-7	TRBV20-1	once	TRBD2	CSARGEGEQYF	TGCAGTGCTAGGGGGGAGGGAGAGCAGTACTTC
TRBJ1-1	TRBV15	.	.	CATSKGLNGAEAFF	TGTGCCACCAGTAAAGGTCTGAATGGGGCTGAAGCTTTCTTT
TRBJ2-6	TRBV18	.	.	CASSPLSGGLSGANVLTF	TGTGCCAGCTCACCACTTTCAGGGGGGCTTTCTGGGGCCAACGTCCTGACTTTC
TRBJ1-5	TRBV5-8	.	.	CASGRLPLNQPQHF	TGTGCCAGTGGACGGCTACCTCTAAATCAGCCCCAGCATTTT
TRBJ2-4	TRBV4-1	.	.	CASRELQGSKNIQYF	TGCGCCAGCAGGGAACTTCAGGGCTCCAAAAACATTCAGTACTTC
TRBJ2-1	TRBV19	.	TRBD1	CGPGQAILSYNEQFF	TGTGGGCCGGGACAGGCCATTTTGTCCTACAATGAGCAGTTCTTC
TRBJ1-2	TRBV2	.	TRBD1	CASTGTGLGGYTF	TGTGCCAGCACCGGGACAGGGCTAGGTGGCTACACCTTC
TRBJ1-3	TRBV5-1	.	.	CASSLAGSLAGNTIYF	TGCGCCAGCAGCTTGGCCGGCAGTCTAGCGGGAAACACCATATATTTT
TRBJ2-7	TRBV5-4	.	.	CASSLRSRTEQYF	TGTGCCAGCAGCTTGCGTAGCCGCACCGAGCAGTACTTC
TRBJ2-7	TRBV7-3	.	TRBD1	CASSRQGAYEQYF	TGTGCCAGCAGCCGACAGGGGGCCTACGAGCAGTACTTC